The 30 T cell receptor beta chains below all came from one sample that was sequenced in a study of early stage breast cancer tumors. The method was immunoSEQ multiplex PCR; TCRdb's version includes in-frame clones alone and lacks a portion of them. The sample holds 69,000 or so clones, over 80% seen once. Sequenced sample: blood. These receptor sequences come from a person aged 35-55 years with breast cancer.

This chain's CDR3 is CASSLLTEAFF. The CDR3 nucleotides read TGTGCCAGCAGCTTACTGACTGAAGCTTTCTTT. The rearrangement joins TRBV13 to TRBJ1-1; D is unclear. V was trimmed by 2 bases and J by 5 bases, leaving 3 bases between them. The CDR3 is 11 amino acids. Germline V gene data show CDR1 as PRHDT and CDR2 as FYEKMQ (reference sequence).

This chain joins TRBV28 and TRBJ2-1; the match to TRBD2 covers 8 bases. Germline V gene sequence: CDR1 MDHEN, CDR2 SYDVKM. The length of the CDR3 is 14 residues. Trimming took 7 bases from V and 3 from J; bases not matched to a gene: 5. The CDR3 loop reads CASKPGLVYNEQFF. For the CDR3, the DNA is TGTGCCAGCAAACCGGGACTAGTCTACAATGAGCAGTTCTTC.

The count of this clone is one. This chain uses TRBV5-4 with TRBJ2-3, with D unclear. Germline CDR1 SGHNT, CDR2 YYREEE (reference sequence). Deletions cut 2 bases from V and 4 bases from J, with 11 bases between. This CDR3 is 14 amino acids long. The CDR3 DNA sequence: TGTGCCAGCAGCTTAGGGTCGGCCTCAGATACGCAGTATTTT. It is translated as CASSLGSASDTQYF. The complete variable domain, with remaining parts taken from reference TRBV5-4 and TRBJ2-3, reads ETGVTQSPTHLIKTRGQQVTLRCSSQSGHNTVSWYQQALGQGPQFIFQYYREEENGRGNFPPRFSGLQFPNYSSELNVNALELDDSALYLCASSLGSASDTQYFGPGTRLTVL.

The gene calls are TRBV9 and TRBJ2-2; D gene ambiguous. The germline gives CDR1 SGDLS, CDR2 YYNGEE. The CDR3 loop spans 15 amino acids. Trimming removed 0 bases from V and 4 bases from J, with 10 bases in between. The CDR3 reads CASSVVSVGTGELFF. The CDR3 DNA is TGTGCCAGCAGCGTAGTCAGCGTTGGCACCGGGGAGCTGTTTTTT.

This rearrangement joins TRBV27 to TRBJ2-3, with no clear D. The CDR3 is 11 residues long. CDR1 is MNHEY and CDR2 is SMNVEV in the germline V gene (reference sequence). Trimming cost V 3 bases and J 6 bases, with 4 bases left between them. CDR3 sequence: CASSFGDTQYF. CDR3 sequence (DNA): TGTGCCAGCAGTTTCGGGGATACGCAGTATTTT.

A few counts support this clone. The rearrangement uses TRBV5-1 and TRBJ2-5; 7 bases line up with TRBD1. V lost 4 bases to trimming and J lost 3 bases; unmatched junction nucleotides: 9. This CDR3 is built from 15 residues. From germline, CDR1 is SGHRS and CDR2 YFSETQ. The CDR3 DNA is TGCGCCAGCAGCCAACTGACAGGGCGCGAAGAGACCCAGTACTTC. Translated, it gives CASSQLTGREETQYF.

This sequence joins TRBV2 and TRBJ1-1, with D unresolved. Trimming shortened V by 4 bases and J by 2 bases, and 8 bases separated the two germline ends. CDR3 size: 13 residues. The germline CDR1 and CDR2 sequences are SNHLY and FYNNEI. This CDR3 reads CASSVQANTEAFF. The CDR3 bases are TGTGCCAGCAGTGTCCAGGCTAACACTGAAGCTTTCTTT.

This rearrangement joins TRBV30 to TRBJ2-7, with 10 bases that match TRBD2. With V trimmed by 3 bases and J by 6 bases, 5 bases remained unmatched. The CDR3 consists of 13 residues. Germline V gene lookup returns CDR1 GTSNPN and CDR2 SVGIG (reference sequence). CDR3 nucleotide sequence: TGTGCCTGGAGACTAGCGGGAACTGGCGAGCAGTACTTC. It yields the protein CAWRLAGTGEQYF.

The genes are TRBV30 and TRBJ2-4, with D maybe TRBD2 (5 bases). Germline V gives CDR1 GTSNPN, CDR2 SVGIG (reference sequence). The CDR3 loop spans 12 amino acids. The V end lost 1 base, the J end lost 6 bases, and 7 bases lay between the germline ends. DNA of the CDR3: TGTGCCTGGAGTGCAGGACTAAACATTCAGTACTTC. It is translated as CAWSAGLNIQYF.

The genes are TRBV19 and TRBJ1-1; weak D call: TRBD1 (5 bases). Germline CDR1 reads LNHDA; CDR2 reads SQIVND (reference sequence). Deletions cut 5 bases from V and 1 base from J, with 17 bases between. The CDR3 has 16 amino acids. As DNA, the CDR3 is TGTGCCAGTAGTCTTTTGGGGGGACGGTCGAACACTGAAGCTTTCTTT. Translating gives CASSLLGGRSNTEAFF.

This chain joins TRBV27 and TRBJ2-7, with 12 nucleotides matching TRBD2. The CDR3 runs to 16 residues. V lost 5 bases, J lost 5 bases, and 10 bases stayed unmatched. CDR1 and CDR2 (germline): MNHEY, SMNVEV (reference sequence). CDR3 region: CASSPTRLAGANEQYF. CDR3 bases: TGTGCCAGCAGTCCGACGCGACTAGCGGGAGCCAACGAGCAGTACTTC.

The chain recombines TRBV4-1 with TRBJ2-5; D may be TRBD1 (5 bases). CDR1 is MGHRA and CDR2 is YSYEKL in the germline V gene. V was pared by 0 bases and J by 2 bases, with 13 bases between. The length of the CDR3 is 16 residues. Here the CDR3 reads CASSQEPVGPQETQYF. The CDR3 region has the DNA TGCGCCAGCAGCCAAGAACCCGTGGGGCCTCAAGAGACCCAGTACTTC.

The chain uses TRBV18 and TRBJ2-2; a possible D gene is TRBD1 (5 bases). The germline V gene encodes CDR1 KGHSH and CDR2 LQKENI. V lost 3 bases and J 1 base, leaving 15 bases between the germline ends. The CDR3 is made up of 17 amino acids. The DNA for the CDR3 is TGTGCCAGCTCACCGAACCGAGCCCAGGGGAACACCGGGGAGCTGTTTTTT. This sequence encodes CASSPNRAQGNTGELFF.

This chain connects TRBV19 to TRBJ2-3, with 9 bases lining up with TRBD2. This CDR3 is built from 18 residues. CDR1 and CDR2 (germline): LNHDA, SQIVND (reference sequence). The V and J ends lost 3 bases and 0 bases, in that order; junction bases with no gene match: 10. The CDR3 DNA reads as TGTGCCAGTAGTATGCCTCCGACTAGCGGTCTTAGCACAGATACGCAGTATTTT. Translating gives CASSMPPTSGLSTDTQYF.

V and J are TRBV29-1 and TRBJ1-1, with no clear D. The germline V gene has CDR1 SQVTM and CDR2 ANQGSEA. Deletions cut 5 bases from V and 0 bases from J, with 13 bases between. The CDR3 extends over 14 amino acids. The CDR3 spells CSVQAITMNTEAFF. The DNA for the CDR3 is TGCAGCGTTCAGGCGATCACTATGAACACTGAAGCTTTCTTT.

The V and J genes are TRBV5-6 and TRBJ2-5; the match to TRBD1 covers 8 bases. The CDR3 covers 15 residues. Trimming cost V 5 bases and J 4 bases; bases outside gene matches: 10. Germline CDR1 is SGHDT and CDR2 is YYEEEE. The CDR3 region has the DNA TGTGCCAGCAGTAATCCATCGGGACAGGTAGAGACCCAGTACTTC. Translated: CASSNPSGQVETQYF. The variable domain in full, with the rest retrieved from reference TRBV5-6 and TRBJ2-5, is DAGVTQSPTHLIKTRGQQVTLRCSPKSGHDTVSWYQQALGQGPQFIFQYYEEEERQRGNFPDRFSGHQFPNYSSELNVNALLLGDSALYLCASSNPSGQVETQYFGPGTRLLVL.

This chain joins TRBV29-1 and TRBJ2-7, with 7 bases lining up with TRBD2. This CDR3 comprises 15 residues. Germline V CDR1 and CDR2: SQVTM, ANQGSEA. Unmatched junction bases numbered 10, after V lost 0 bases and J lost 5 bases. The CDR3 sequence is CSVEDGVAGAHEQYF. CDR3 bases: TGCAGCGTTGAAGATGGGGTGGCGGGAGCTCACGAGCAGTACTTC.

The rearrangement uses TRBV18 and TRBJ2-2, with D possibly matching TRBD2 (5 bases). Trimming left V 0 bases short and J 7 bases short, with 15 bases between. Germline V gene lookup returns CDR1 KGHSH and CDR2 LQKENI. The CDR3 contains 16 residues. This CDR3 reads CASSPPTSPGGGELFF. The CDR3 region has the DNA TGTGCCAGCTCACCACCCACTAGTCCCGGTGGCGGGGAGCTGTTTTTT. The variable domain in full, completed from reference TRBV18 and TRBJ2-2, reads NAGVMQNPRHLVRRRGQEARLRCSPMKGHSHVYWYRQLPEEGLKFMVYLQKENIIDESGMPKERFSAEFPKEGPSILRIQQVVRGDSAAYFCASSPPTSPGGGELFFGEGSRLTVL.

V is TRBV6-5 and J is TRBJ2-1, with D possibly TRBD1 on 6 matching bases. In germline, CDR1 is MNHEY, CDR2 SVGAGI. Trimming stripped 4 bases from V and 0 bases from J, with 10 bases between. CDR3 length equals 15 residues. CDR3 coding DNA: TGTGCCAGCAGTTTAGACAGGAGCTCCTACAATGAGCAGTTCTTC. Translated: CASSLDRSSYNEQFF.

This clone was seen only a few times. J is TRBJ2-7 and V is TRBV10-3; D may be TRBD2 (5 bases). The V end lost 5 bases, the J end lost 4 bases, and 15 bases lay between the germline ends. Per the germline V gene, CDR1 is ENHRY and CDR2 is SYGVKD. The CDR3 contains 14 residues. DNA of the CDR3: TGTGCCATCAGTCCTGAGCGGAGCTCATACGAGCAGTACTTC. This codes for CAISPERSSYEQYF.

The chain uses TRBV28 and TRBJ1-5; the D is unclear. CDR1 is MDHEN and CDR2 is SYDVKM in the germline V gene. Trimming cost V 7 bases and J 6 bases, with 19 bases left between them. This CDR3 spans 15 amino acids. CDR3 sequence reads: CASNPAYRVGQPQHF. CDR3 sequence (DNA): TGTGCCAGCAACCCCGCGTATAGGGTTGGTCAGCCCCAGCATTTT.

The chain combines TRBV6-6 with TRBJ2-7; D gene ambiguous. Germline V gene sequence: CDR1 MNHNY, CDR2 SVGAGI (reference sequence). The CDR3 covers 13 residues. Between the trimmed V and J ends, which lost 5 bases and 5 bases, there was a span of 13 bases. CDR3 nucleotides: TGTGCCAGCAGTGGCGGCCATGCGGACGAGCAGTACTTC. This codes for CASSGGHADEQYF.

The rearrangement uses TRBV18 and TRBJ1-1, with a possible D match to TRBD1 (5 bases). Germline CDR1 reads KGHSH; CDR2 reads LQKENI. Trimming left V 2 bases short and J 0 bases short, with 16 bases between. This CDR3 spans 17 amino acids. CDR3 amino acids: CASSPKAGLSMNTEAFF. CDR3 coding DNA: TGTGCCAGCTCACCAAAGGCAGGGTTAAGCATGAACACTGAAGCTTTCTTT. The full variable domain, with the rest looked up from reference TRBV18 and TRBJ1-1, is NAGVMQNPRHLVRRRGQEARLRCSPMKGHSHVYWYRQLPEEGLKFMVYLQKENIIDESGMPKERFSAEFPKEGPSILRIQQVVRGDSAAYFCASSPKAGLSMNTEAFFGQGTRLTVV.

This clone was recorded once. This chain joins TRBV13 and TRBJ2-2; 7 positions agree with TRBD1. Germline CDR1 PRHDT, CDR2 FYEKMQ (reference sequence). Unmatched junction bases numbered 8, after V lost 6 bases and J lost 4 bases. The CDR3 consists of 15 residues. Written as DNA, the CDR3 is TGTGCCAGCAGTTCATACAGGGGAAGCACCGGGGAGCTGTTTTTT. Its protein product is CASSSYRGSTGELFF. The full variable domain, rest sourced from reference TRBV13 and TRBJ2-2, is AAGVIQSPRHLIKEKRETATLKCYPIPRHDTVYWYQQGPGQDPQFLISFYEKMQSDKGSIPDRFSAQQFSDYHSELNMSSLELGDSALYFCASSSYRGSTGELFFGEGSRLTVL.

V is TRBV6-5 and J is TRBJ2-3; 8 bases are shared with TRBD2. J gave up 4 bases and V 8 bases, and 11 bases lay outside the gene matches. Germline CDR1 is MNHEY and CDR2 is SVGAGI. CDR3 length: 15 residues. The CDR3 DNA sequence: TGTGCCAGCGAAAGAACGGGAGGGCCCGCAGATACGCAGTATTTT. It is translated as CASERTGGPADTQYF.

This chain joins TRBV30 and TRBJ1-1; no definite D call. The CDR3 covers 13 residues. V gave up 4 bases and J gave up 1 base, with 10 bases separating them. Germline V gives CDR1 GTSNPN, CDR2 SVGIG (reference sequence). The CDR3 nucleotides are TGTGCCTGGAATTTAGGTGAGAACACTGAAGCTTTCTTT. Protein: CAWNLGENTEAFF. Using reference TRBV30 and TRBJ1-1 for the parts outside the CDR3, the full variable domain is SQTIHQWPATLVQPVGSPLSLECTVEGTSNPNLYWYRQAAGRGLQLLFYSVGIGQISSEVPQNLSASRPQDRQFILSSKKLLLSDSGFYLCAWNLGENTEAFFGQGTRLTVV.

The table lists this clone with a few counts. The chain couples TRBV7-2 to TRBJ2-7; D uncertain. V shed 3 bases and J shed 4 bases, with 10 bases lying between them. Per germline, CDR1 SGHTA and CDR2 FQGNSA. There are 13 residues in the CDR3. CDR3 residues: CASSFARTYEQYF. Written as DNA, the CDR3 is TGTGCCAGCAGCTTTGCCCGTACTTACGAGCAGTACTTC. Filled out from reference TRBV7-2 and TRBJ2-7, the complete variable domain reads GAGVSQSPSNKVTEKGKDVELRCDPISGHTALYWYRQSLGQGLEFLIYFQGNSAPDKSGLPSDRFSAERTGGSVSTLTIQRTQQEDSAVYLCASSFARTYEQYFGPGTRLTVT.

In its sample, this clone was seen many times. The rearrangement links TRBV6-5 to TRBJ2-5; D not resolved. Looked up from germline, CDR1 is MNHEY and CDR2 is SVGAGI. The CDR3 loop spans 14 amino acids. V gave up 5 bases and J gave up 5 bases, with 15 bases separating them. The CDR3 sequence is CASSVTFLTETQYF. Written as DNA, the CDR3 is TGTGCCAGCAGTGTTACGTTTCTAACCGAGACCCAGTACTTC.

CDR3 in amino acids: CASSLGTESYEQYF. The CDR3 DNA reads as TGTGCCAGCAGCTTAGGGACGGAGTCCTACGAGCAGTACTTC. This chain uses TRBV7-9 with TRBJ2-7, with D unclear. Trimming took 1 base from V and 1 from J, leaving 8 bases between them. The CDR3 covers 14 residues. The germline CDR1 and CDR2 sequences are SEHNR and FQNEAQ (reference sequence).

The chain has TRBV6-5 and TRBJ1-5, with D hard to call. The length of the CDR3 is 14 residues. From germline, CDR1 is MNHEY and CDR2 SVGAGI. V gave up 6 bases and J gave up 0 bases, with 9 bases separating them. CDR3 DNA sequence: TGTGCCAGCAGCCAAGACCGTAGCAATCAGCCCCAGCATTTT. It specifies CASSQDRSNQPQHF.